This T cell receptor beta chain is drawn from a study of long-term antiretroviral therapy in people with HIV. Whole-study results and caveats: The study collected blood between about 2004 and 2018, possibly under older ART regimens. Participants lacked recorded data on ART adherence, viral resistance or therapy changes.

About this clone itself: Its matching antigen is unknown.

Researchers report immunoSEQ v3.0 was run at survey level. Sequencing aimed at roughly 35,000-55,000 T-cell genomes per sample. Clones were sequenced by immunoSEQ multiplex PCR, and TCRdb holds only the in-frame ones, with some missing. The table records about 18,000 clones, approximately 81% of them present only once. The CDR3 runs 14 residues. CDR1 and CDR2 (germline): GTSNPN, SVGIG (reference sequence). V was cut by 5 bases and J by 3 bases, with 17 bases left in between. The chain employs TRBV30 and TRBJ2-7, with a possible D match to TRBD2 (6 bases). The sample here was unsorted PBMCs, taken 0.6 years after starting antiretroviral therapy. The clonotype originates from a woman under 30 with HIV. The CDR3 bases are TGTGCCTGGGCGAGGGAGGACAAGAACTACGAGCAGTACTTC. Its translation is CAWAREDKNYEQYF. Complete variable domain (other parts from reference TRBV30 and TRBJ2-7): SQTIHQWPATLVQPVGSPLSLECTVEGTSNPNLYWYRQAAGRGLQLLFYSVGIGQISSEVPQNLSASRPQDRQFILSSKKLLLSDSGFYLCAWAREDKNYEQYFGPGTRLTVT.